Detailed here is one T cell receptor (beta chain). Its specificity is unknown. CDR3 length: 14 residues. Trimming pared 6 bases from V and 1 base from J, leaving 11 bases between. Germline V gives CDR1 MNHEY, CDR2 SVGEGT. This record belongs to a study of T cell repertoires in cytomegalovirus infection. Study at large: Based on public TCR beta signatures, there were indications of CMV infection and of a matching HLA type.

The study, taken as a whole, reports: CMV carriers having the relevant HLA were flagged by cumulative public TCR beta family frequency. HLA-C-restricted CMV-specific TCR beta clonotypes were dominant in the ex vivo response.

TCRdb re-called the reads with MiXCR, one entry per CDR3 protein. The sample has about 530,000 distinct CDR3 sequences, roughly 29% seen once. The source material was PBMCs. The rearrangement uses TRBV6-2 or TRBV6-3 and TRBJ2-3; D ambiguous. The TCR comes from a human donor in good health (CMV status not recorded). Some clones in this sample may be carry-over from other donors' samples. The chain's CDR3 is CASRVHSGTDTQYF. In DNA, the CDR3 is TGTGCCAGCAGAGTGCACTCCGGCACAGATACGCAGTATTTT.